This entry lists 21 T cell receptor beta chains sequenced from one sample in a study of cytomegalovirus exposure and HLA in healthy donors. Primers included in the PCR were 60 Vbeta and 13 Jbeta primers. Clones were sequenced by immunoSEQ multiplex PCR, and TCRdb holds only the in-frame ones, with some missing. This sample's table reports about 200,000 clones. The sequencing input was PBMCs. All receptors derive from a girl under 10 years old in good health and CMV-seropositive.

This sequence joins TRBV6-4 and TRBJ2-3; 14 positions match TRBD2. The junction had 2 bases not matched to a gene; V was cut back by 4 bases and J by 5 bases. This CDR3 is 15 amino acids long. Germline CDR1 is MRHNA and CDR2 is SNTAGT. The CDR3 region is CASSGLAGGIDTQYF. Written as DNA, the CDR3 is TGTGCCAGCAGTGGACTAGCGGGAGGGATAGATACGCAGTATTTT.

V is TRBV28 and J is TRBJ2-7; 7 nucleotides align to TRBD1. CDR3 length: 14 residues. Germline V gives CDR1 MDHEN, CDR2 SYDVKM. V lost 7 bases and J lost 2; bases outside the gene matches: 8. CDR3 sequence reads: CASTKSGQPYEQYF. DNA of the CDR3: TGTGCCAGCACCAAATCGGGACAGCCCTACGAGCAGTACTTC.

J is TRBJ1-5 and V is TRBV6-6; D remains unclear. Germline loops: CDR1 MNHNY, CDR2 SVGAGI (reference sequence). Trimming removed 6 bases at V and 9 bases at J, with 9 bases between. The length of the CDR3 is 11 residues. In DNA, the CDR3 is TGTGCCAGCAGCCCTAGCGGGCCCCAGCATTTT. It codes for CASSPSGPQHF.

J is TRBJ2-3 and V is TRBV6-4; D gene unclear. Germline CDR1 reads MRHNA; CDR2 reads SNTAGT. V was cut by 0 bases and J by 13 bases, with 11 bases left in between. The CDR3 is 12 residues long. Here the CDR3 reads CASSDSTFNKYF. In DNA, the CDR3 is TGTGCCAGCAGTGACTCGACTTTTAACAAGTATTTT.

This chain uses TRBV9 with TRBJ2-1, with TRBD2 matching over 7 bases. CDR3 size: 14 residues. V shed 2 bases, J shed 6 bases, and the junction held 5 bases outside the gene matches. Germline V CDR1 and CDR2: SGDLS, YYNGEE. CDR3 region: CASSVGTTLNEQFF. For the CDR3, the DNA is TGTGCCAGCAGCGTCGGGACTACCCTCAATGAGCAGTTCTTC.

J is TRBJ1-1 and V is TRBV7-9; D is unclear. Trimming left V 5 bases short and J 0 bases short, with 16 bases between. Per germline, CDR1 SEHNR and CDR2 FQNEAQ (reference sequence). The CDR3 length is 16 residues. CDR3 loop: CASSHHVGVLNTEAFF. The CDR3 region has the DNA TGTGCCAGCAGCCACCACGTAGGAGTCTTGAACACTGAAGCTTTCTTT. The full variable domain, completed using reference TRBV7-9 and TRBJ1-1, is DTGVSQNPRHKITKRGQNVTFRCDPISEHNRLYWYRQTLGQGPEFLTYFQNEAQLEKSRLLSDRFSAERPKGSFSTLEIQRTEQGDSAMYLCASSHHVGVLNTEAFFGQGTRLTVV.

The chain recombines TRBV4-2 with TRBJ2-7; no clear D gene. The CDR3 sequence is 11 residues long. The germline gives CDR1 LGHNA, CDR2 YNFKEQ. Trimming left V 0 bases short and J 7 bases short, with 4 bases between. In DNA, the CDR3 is TGTGCCAGCAGCCAAGACGGGGAGCAGTACTTC. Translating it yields CASSQDGEQYF.

The CDR3 DNA reads as TGTGCCTGGAACCCAGGGGCCTCCTACAATGAGCAGTTCTTC. It specifies CAWNPGASYNEQFF. J is TRBJ2-1 and V is TRBV30, with D possibly being TRBD1 (6 bases). Per germline, CDR1 GTSNPN and CDR2 SVGIG (reference sequence). V was clipped by 4 bases and J by 0 bases, with 10 bases between them. This CDR3 comprises 14 residues.

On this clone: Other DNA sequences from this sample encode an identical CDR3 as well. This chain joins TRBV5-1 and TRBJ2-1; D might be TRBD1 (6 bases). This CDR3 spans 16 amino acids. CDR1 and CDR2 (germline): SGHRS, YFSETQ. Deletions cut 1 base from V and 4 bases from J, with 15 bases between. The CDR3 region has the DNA TGCGCCAGCAGCTTGTTCGGACAGACCACGTACAATGAGCAGTTCTTC. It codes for CASSLFGQTTYNEQFF.

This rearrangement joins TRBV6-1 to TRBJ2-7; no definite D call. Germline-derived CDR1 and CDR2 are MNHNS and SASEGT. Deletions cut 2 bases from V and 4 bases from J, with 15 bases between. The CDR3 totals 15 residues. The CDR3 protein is CASSENSAGRYEQYF. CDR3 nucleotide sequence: TGTGCCAGCAGTGAAAATTCGGCAGGCAGGTACGAGCAGTACTTC.

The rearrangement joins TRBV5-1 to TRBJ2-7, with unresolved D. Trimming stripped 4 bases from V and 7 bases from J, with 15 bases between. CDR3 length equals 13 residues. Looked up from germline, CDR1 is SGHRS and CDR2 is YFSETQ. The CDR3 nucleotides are TGCGCCAGCAGCAAGGAAGCGAATCTAGAGCAGTACTTC. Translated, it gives CASSKEANLEQYF.

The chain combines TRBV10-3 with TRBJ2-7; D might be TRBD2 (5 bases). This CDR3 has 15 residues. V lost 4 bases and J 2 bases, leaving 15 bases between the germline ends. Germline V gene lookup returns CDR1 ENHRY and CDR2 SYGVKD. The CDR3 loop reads CAISAPPGNPYEQYF. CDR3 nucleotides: TGTGCCATCAGTGCCCCCCCGGGGAACCCCTACGAGCAGTACTTC.

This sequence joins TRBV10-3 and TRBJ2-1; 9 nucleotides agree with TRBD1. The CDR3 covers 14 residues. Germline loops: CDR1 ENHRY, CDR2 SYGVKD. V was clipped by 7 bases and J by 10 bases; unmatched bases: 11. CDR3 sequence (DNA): TGTGCCATCACCGACAGGGACAGGGACGGAGAGCAGTTCTTC. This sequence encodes CAITDRDRDGEQFF.

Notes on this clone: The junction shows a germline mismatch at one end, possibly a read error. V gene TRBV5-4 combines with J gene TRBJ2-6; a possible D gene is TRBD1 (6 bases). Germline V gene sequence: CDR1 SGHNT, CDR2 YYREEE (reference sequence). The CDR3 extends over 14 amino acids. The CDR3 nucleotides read TGTGCCAGCAGCTTAAACCAAGGGGGCAACGTCCTGACTTTC. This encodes CASSLNQGGNVLTF.

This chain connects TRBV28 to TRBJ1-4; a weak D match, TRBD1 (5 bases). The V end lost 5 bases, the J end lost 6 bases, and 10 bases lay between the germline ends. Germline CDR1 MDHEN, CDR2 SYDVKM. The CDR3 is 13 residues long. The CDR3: CASSPPTDEKLFF. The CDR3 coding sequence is TGTGCCAGCAGTCCCCCGACAGATGAAAAACTGTTTTTT.

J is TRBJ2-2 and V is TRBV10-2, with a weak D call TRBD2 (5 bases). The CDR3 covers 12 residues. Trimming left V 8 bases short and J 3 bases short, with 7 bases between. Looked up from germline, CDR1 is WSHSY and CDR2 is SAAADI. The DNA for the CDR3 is TGCGCCAGCGGACTCTACACCGGGGAGCTGTTTTTT. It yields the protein CASGLYTGELFF.

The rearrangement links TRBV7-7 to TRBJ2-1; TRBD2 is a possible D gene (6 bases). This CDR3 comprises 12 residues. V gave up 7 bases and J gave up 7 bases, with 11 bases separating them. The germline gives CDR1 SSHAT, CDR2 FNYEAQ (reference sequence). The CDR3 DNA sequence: TGTGCCAGCACTTTAAGCGGGAATGAGCAGTTCTTC. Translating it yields CASTLSGNEQFF.

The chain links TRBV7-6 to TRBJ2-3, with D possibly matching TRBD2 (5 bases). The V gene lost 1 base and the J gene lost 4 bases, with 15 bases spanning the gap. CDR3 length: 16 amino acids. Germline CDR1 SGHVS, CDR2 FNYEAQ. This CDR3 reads CASSLVARVPADTQYF. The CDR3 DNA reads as TGTGCCAGCAGCTTAGTCGCGAGGGTACCTGCAGATACGCAGTATTTT.

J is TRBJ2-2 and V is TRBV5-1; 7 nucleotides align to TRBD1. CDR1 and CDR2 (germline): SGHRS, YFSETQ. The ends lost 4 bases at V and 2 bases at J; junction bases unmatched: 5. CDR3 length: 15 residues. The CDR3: CASSEGQSNTGELFF. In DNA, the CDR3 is TGCGCCAGCAGCGAGGGACAGAGCAACACCGGGGAGCTGTTTTTT.

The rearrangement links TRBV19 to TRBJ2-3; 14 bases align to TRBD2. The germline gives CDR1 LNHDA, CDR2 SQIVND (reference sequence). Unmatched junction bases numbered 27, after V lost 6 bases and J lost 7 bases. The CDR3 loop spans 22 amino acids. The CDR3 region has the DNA TGTGCCAGTAGCCTACCAGTACAGGGGCCTGTGACCGGGACTAGCGGGAGATATACGCAGTATTTT. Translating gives CASSLPVQGPVTGTSGRYTQYF.

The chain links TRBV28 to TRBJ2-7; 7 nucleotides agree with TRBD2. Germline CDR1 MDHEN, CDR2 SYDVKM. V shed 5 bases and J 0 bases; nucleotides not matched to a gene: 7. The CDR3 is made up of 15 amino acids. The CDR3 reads CASSPGTTSSYEQYF. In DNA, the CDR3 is TGTGCCAGCAGTCCCGGGACTACGAGCTCCTACGAGCAGTACTTC. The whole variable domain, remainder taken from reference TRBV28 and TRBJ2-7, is DVKVTQSSRYLVKRTGEKVFLECVQDMDHENMFWYRQDPGLGLRLIYFSYDVKMKEKGDIPEGYSVSREKKERFSLILESASTNQTSMYLCASSPGTTSSYEQYFGPGTRLTVT.